Shown below are 17 T cell receptor beta chains from a single sample sequenced in a study of blood T cell repertoires in COVID-19. Assay: immunoSEQ multiplex PCR; the TCRdb copy retains only in-frame clones and omits some. This sample has more than 90,000 clones, with around 90% found just once. Source material: peripheral blood. The receptors originated from a human donor in a cohort sampled during active COVID-19.

V and J are TRBV30 and TRBJ1-1, with 11 bases aligning to TRBD1. This CDR3 region has 15 residues. Germline lookup yields CDR1 GTSNPN and CDR2 SVGIG (reference sequence). V shed 4 bases, J shed 3 bases, and the junction held 7 bases outside the gene matches. The CDR3 DNA follows: TGTGCCTGGACTAGGGACAGGGGGTACGACACTGAAGCTTTCTTT. It is translated as CAWTRDRGYDTEAFF.

The chain links TRBV9 to TRBJ2-1; 14 nucleotides agree with TRBD2. Germline CDR1 and CDR2: SGDLS and YYNGEE. The CDR3 is 21 residues long. V dropped 3 bases and J dropped 0; count of bases not matched to a gene: 14. CDR3 bases: TGTGCCAGCAGCGCCAATCCGCGGACTAGCGGGGGGACGAGCTCCTACAATGAGCAGTTCTTC. Amino acids: CASSANPRTSGGTSSYNEQFF.

The CDR3 bases are TGTGCCAGCAGCCGAGGGGACAGGGGGCTCGTGGGTCAGCCCCAGCATTTT. This encodes CASSRGDRGLVGQPQHF. The chain combines TRBV6-6 with TRBJ1-5; 12 bases align to TRBD1. Looked up from germline, CDR1 is MNHNY and CDR2 is SVGAGI (reference sequence). V lost 6 bases to trimming and J lost 6 bases; unmatched junction nucleotides: 12. This CDR3 has 17 residues.

CDR3 bases: TGCGCCAGCAACCAACAGGGGGGGATCGAGGGCTACACCTTC. This gives the protein CASNQQGGIEGYTF. The rearrangement joins TRBV5-1 to TRBJ1-2, with 8 bases matching TRBD1. This CDR3 comprises 14 residues. After removal of 6 bases from V and 8 bases from J, the junction contained 12 bases not matched to a gene. Germline CDR1 SGHRS, CDR2 YFSETQ.

As concerns this clone: In the same sample, other DNA sequences code for this CDR3. The chain links TRBV30 to TRBJ1-5; the D gene is possibly TRBD1 (6 bases). Germline CDR1 GTSNPN, CDR2 SVGIG (reference sequence). CDR3 length: 13 residues. V was clipped by 5 bases and J by 4 bases, with 12 bases between them. Here the CDR3 reads CAWSPQGNQPQHF. The CDR3 DNA sequence: TGTGCCTGGTCCCCGCAGGGGAATCAGCCCCAGCATTTT.

The rearrangement uses TRBV6-5 and TRBJ2-7; TRBD1 matches at 7 bases. The junction had 9 bases not matched to a gene; V was cut back by 6 bases and J by 1 base. The CDR3 totals 15 residues. Germline CDR1 is MNHEY and CDR2 is SVGAGI. The CDR3 DNA sequence: TGTGCCAGCAGGGGGACCGGGACAGCTTCCTACGAGCAGTACTTC. Translated: CASRGTGTASYEQYF.

This clone was detected a few times. The same CDR3 can be traced to other DNA sequences in this sample. The chain employs TRBV12-3 or TRBV12-4 and TRBJ2-5, with 7 bases identical to TRBD2. The CDR3 extends over 13 amino acids. The V and J ends lost 3 bases and 7 bases, in that order; junction bases with no gene match: 5. The CDR3 protein is CASSLGLKGTQYF. CDR3 DNA: TGTGCCAGCAGTTTGGGACTAAAGGGGACCCAGTACTTC.

The CDR3 loop reads CASMIDRGLTYEQYF. The CDR3 DNA follows: TGTGCCAGCATGATAGACAGGGGTCTAACCTACGAGCAGTACTTC. The V and J genes are TRBV2 and TRBJ2-7; the match to TRBD1 covers 8 bases. From germline, CDR1 is SNHLY and CDR2 FYNNEI. The CDR3 has 15 residues. V shed 7 bases, J shed 2 bases, and the junction held 10 bases outside the gene matches.

The chain carries TRBV28 and TRBJ2-4; weak D call: TRBD1 (6 bases). The CDR3 spans 15 residues. V gave up 5 bases and J gave up 7 bases, with 18 bases separating them. Germline V gene data show CDR1 as MDHEN and CDR2 as SYDVKM. CDR3 loop: CASSPPPGHRNIQYF. The CDR3 DNA follows: TGTGCCAGCAGTCCTCCGCCGGGACATAGGAACATTCAGTACTTC.

Concerning this clone itself: Other DNA sequences in the same sample also yield this CDR3. The rearrangement links TRBV6-5 to TRBJ1-2, with D maybe TRBD1 (6 bases). Germline lookup yields CDR1 MNHEY and CDR2 SVGAGI. Trimming took off 6 bases at V and 5 bases at J, with 10 bases between the two ends. This CDR3 is 12 amino acids long. The CDR3: CASRAGAYGYTF. The CDR3, as DNA: TGTGCCAGCAGAGCAGGGGCATATGGCTACACCTTC.

V gene TRBV12-3 or TRBV12-4 combines with J gene TRBJ1-5; D gene uncertain. This CDR3 region has 12 residues. V lost 3 bases and J lost 7, with 7 bases in between. CDR3 nucleotides: TGTGCCAGCAGTTTTCAACGGCAGCCCCAGCATTTT. Translation: CASSFQRQPQHF.

The V and J genes are TRBV6-5 and TRBJ1-2, with D uncertain. Germline V gene sequence: CDR1 MNHEY, CDR2 SVGAGI. Deletions cut 0 bases from V and 4 bases from J, with 9 bases between. The CDR3 extends over 14 amino acids. The CDR3 nucleotides read TGTGCCAGCAGTTACTCGAACCCAGGCTATGGCTACACCTTC. Protein: CASSYSNPGYGYTF.

J is TRBJ2-5 and V is TRBV27, with 14 bases that match TRBD2. CDR3 size: 18 residues. Trimming at V came to 9 bases and at J to 5 bases, leaving 17 bases not matched to a gene. The germline V gene has CDR1 MNHEY and CDR2 SMNVEV (reference sequence). DNA for the CDR3: TGTGCCAGTTCGGGACTCCTGACTAGCGGGGGGGCCCGGGAGACCCAGTACTTC. Translated: CASSGLLTSGGARETQYF.

The chain joins TRBV19 to TRBJ2-1; 7 bases match TRBD2. Trimming removed 7 bases from V and 6 bases from J; junction bases left unmatched: 12. In germline, CDR1 is LNHDA, CDR2 SQIVND (reference sequence). There are 15 residues in the CDR3. The CDR3 DNA reads TGTGCCAGTACCCGTACTAGCGCCCAACGCAATGAGCAGTTCTTC. This translates into CASTRTSAQRNEQFF. The full variable domain, rest sourced from reference TRBV19 and TRBJ2-1, is DGGITQSPKYLFRKEGQNVTLSCEQNLNHDAMYWYRQDPGQGLRLIYYSQIVNDFQKGDIAEGYSVSREKKESFPLTVTSAQKNPTAFYLCASTRTSAQRNEQFFGPGTRLTVL.

The chain recombines TRBV3-1 (or the pseudogene TRBV3-2) with TRBJ1-2; D not certain. The ends were cut back, 4 bases at V and 1 base at J, with 16 bases in the middle. Germline lookup yields CDR1 LGHDT and CDR2 YNNKEL (reference sequence). The CDR3 covers 16 residues. The CDR3, as DNA: TGTGCCAGCAGCCCCTACGGAGGACCAATTAACTATGGCTACACCTTC. The encoded protein is CASSPYGGPINYGYTF.

The V and J genes are TRBV27 and TRBJ1-1; TRBD1 aligns across 8 bases. The CDR3 sequence is 14 residues long. V lost 5 bases and J lost 4; bases outside the gene matches: 6. Germline loops: CDR1 MNHEY, CDR2 SMNVEV (reference sequence). CDR3 DNA sequence: TGTGCCAGCAGTACCAGGGGGCGAGGCACTGAAGCTTTCTTT. This translates into CASSTRGRGTEAFF.

J is TRBJ1-5 and V is TRBV5-8; 9 bases match TRBD1. Trimming cost V 2 bases and J 3 bases; bases outside gene matches: 3. This CDR3 spans 15 amino acids. The V gene's germline CDR1 is SGHTS and CDR2 YDEGEE. The DNA of the CDR3 is TGTGCCAGCAGCTTTGGGGACAGGGACAATCAGCCCCAGCATTTT. Translation: CASSFGDRDNQPQHF.